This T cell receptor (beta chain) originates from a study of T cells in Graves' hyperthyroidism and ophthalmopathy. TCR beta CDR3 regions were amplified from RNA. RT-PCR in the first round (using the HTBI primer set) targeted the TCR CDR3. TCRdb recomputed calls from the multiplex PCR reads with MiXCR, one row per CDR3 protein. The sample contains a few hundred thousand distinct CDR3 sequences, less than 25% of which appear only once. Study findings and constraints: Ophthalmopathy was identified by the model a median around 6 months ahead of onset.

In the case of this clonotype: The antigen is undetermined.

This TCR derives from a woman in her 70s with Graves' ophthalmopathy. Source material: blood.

The CDR3 DNA sequence: TGCGCCAGCAGCAGGGCTGGCGGGACAAACACAGATACGCAGTATTTT. Encoded protein: CASSRAGGTNTDTQYF. The V and J genes are TRBV5-1 and TRBJ2-3; D is tentatively TRBD1 or TRBD2 (6 bases each). V was cut by 4 bases and J by 2 bases, with 17 bases left in between. Germline V lookup: CDR1 SGHRS, CDR2 YFSETQ. This CDR3 is 16 amino acids long.